This record looks at one TCR beta chain sequence and its context. What it binds is unknown. Primed by a sample-barcoded 5' primer and a J-beta primer mix, a second PCR proceeded for about 6 to 12 cycles. TCRdb re-called the 5' RACE reads with MiXCR, one entry per CDR3 protein. This table holds about 830,000 distinct CDR3 sequences, around two thirds found once. Germline V gives CDR1 SNHLY, CDR2 FYNNEI. This CDR3 has 16 amino acids. V was trimmed by 7 bases and J by 0 bases, leaving 16 bases between them. The data stem from a study of blood T cells in healthy people across ages. Regarding the study as a whole: Donors of long life had a larger count of naive CD4+ cells and greater diversity than aged donors.

The sequencing input was blood. V and J are TRBV2 and TRBJ2-1; weak D call: TRBD1 (6 bases). This TCR came from a man aged 25-45 years in good health. The CDR3 loop reads CASNPGHLSSYNEQFF. In nucleotides, the CDR3 is TGTGCCAGCAACCCGGGACATTTAAGCTCCTACAATGAGCAGTTCTTC.